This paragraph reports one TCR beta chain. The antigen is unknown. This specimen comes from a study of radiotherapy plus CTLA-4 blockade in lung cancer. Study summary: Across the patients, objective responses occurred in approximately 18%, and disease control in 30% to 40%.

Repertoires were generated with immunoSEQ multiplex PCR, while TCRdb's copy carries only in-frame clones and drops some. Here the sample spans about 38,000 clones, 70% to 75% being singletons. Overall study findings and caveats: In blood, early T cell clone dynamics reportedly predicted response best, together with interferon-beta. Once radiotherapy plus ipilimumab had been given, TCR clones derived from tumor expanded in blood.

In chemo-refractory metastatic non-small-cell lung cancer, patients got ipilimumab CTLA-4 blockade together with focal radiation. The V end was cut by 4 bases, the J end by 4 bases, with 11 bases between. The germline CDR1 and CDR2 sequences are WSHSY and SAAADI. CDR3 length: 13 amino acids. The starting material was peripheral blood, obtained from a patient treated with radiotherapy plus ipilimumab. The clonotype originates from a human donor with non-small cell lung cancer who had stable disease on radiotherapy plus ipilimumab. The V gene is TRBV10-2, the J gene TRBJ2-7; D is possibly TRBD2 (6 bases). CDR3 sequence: CASSGQGGYEQYF. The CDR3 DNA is TGCGCCAGCAGTGGCCAGGGAGGTTACGAGCAGTACTTC.